This T cell receptor (beta chain) was retrieved from a study of CD8+ T cells in alopecia areata. The overall study: Treatment of the treated patients consisted of oral tofacitinib, 5 to 10 mg twice daily. Tofacitinib ran for 6 to 18 months before 6 months off drug.

Germline V gene data show CDR1 as MNHEY and CDR2 as SMNVEV (reference sequence). The CDR3 runs 18 residues. V was clipped by 0 bases and J by 2 bases, with 18 bases between them. The treatment: oral pan-JAK inhibitor, 5-10 mg twice daily. Researchers took lesional scalp punch biopsies and peripheral blood from people who were alopecia areata patients. PBMCs were stained for CD3, CD4 and CD8, and CD4+ and CD8+ T cells were sorted. It was cDNA, reverse transcribed from extracted RNA, that served as the sequencing template. Produced via immunoSEQ multiplex PCR; TCRdb's table is partial and in-frame only. The sample includes around 60,000 clones, about 43% of them seen just once.

The sequence derives from a human donor with alopecia areata. The sample was CD8+ T cells sorted from blood, taken at approximately week 37, from a patient treated with tofacitinib. V is TRBV27 and J is TRBJ2-3, with a weak D call TRBD2 (5 bases). Here the CDR3 DNA reads TGTGCCAGCAGTTTATCGTGGGGAGCCCAAATTTACACAGATACGCAGTATTTT. Translated: CASSLSWGAQIYTDTQYF.